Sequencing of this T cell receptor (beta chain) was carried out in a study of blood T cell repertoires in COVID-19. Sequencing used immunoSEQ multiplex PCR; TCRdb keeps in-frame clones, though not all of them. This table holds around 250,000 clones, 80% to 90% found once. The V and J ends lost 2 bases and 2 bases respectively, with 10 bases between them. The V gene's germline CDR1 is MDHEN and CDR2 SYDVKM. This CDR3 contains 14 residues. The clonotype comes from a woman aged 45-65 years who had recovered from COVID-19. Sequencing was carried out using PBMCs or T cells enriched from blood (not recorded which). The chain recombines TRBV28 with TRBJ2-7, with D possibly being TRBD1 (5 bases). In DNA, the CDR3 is TGTGCCAGCAGTTTACCAGCAGGGCCCTACGAGCAGTACTTC. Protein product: CASSLPAGPYEQYF.